This entry lists 13 T cell receptor beta chains sequenced from one sample in a study of liver allograft versus peripheral blood T cells (dated by TCRdb to 2020 to 2022). Background for the entire study: The study compared the T cell receptor repertoires present in transplanted livers with the repertoires present in the peripheral blood of liver transplant recipients.

The reads were generated on an Illumina MiSeq. TCRdb reran the public reads through fastp at Q25 and MiXCR, keeping productive beta chains. All rows with the same CDR3 protein become a single entry with the most common DNA and genes. The sample data list around 18,000 distinct CDR3 sequences, and 22% of these were observed just once. The ten largest clonotypes hold 12% of the sample. These TCRs come from a human patient who had a liver transplant. Following a transplant, some T cells may be graft donor cells, not patient cells.

This clonotype was seen a handful of times. The DNA for the CDR3 is TGTGCCTGGAGCCCAGGTTTTGACAGGGGAACTAATGAAAAACTGTTTTTT. Amino acid sequence: CAWSPGFDRGTNEKLFF. This chain links TRBV30 with TRBJ1-4; 8 bases fit TRBD1. Losses at the gene ends were 3 bases for V and 1 base for J; bases not matched to a gene: 10. The CDR3 loop spans 17 amino acids. Germline CDR1 is GTSNPN and CDR2 is SVGIG (reference sequence). Full variable domain (remainder filled in from reference TRBV30 and TRBJ1-4): SQTIHQWPATLVQPVGSPLSLECTVEGTSNPNLYWYRQAAGRGLQLLFYSVGIGQISSEVPQNLSASRPQDRQFILSSKKLLLSDSGFYLCAWSPGFDRGTNEKLFFGSGTQLSVL.

A few counts support this clonotype. The rearrangement uses TRBV28 and TRBJ1-1; a possible D gene is TRBD1 (6 bases). V lost 6 bases and J 1 base, leaving 12 bases between the germline ends. This CDR3 has 14 amino acids. Germline CDR1 reads MDHEN; CDR2 reads SYDVKM. CDR3 protein: CASRLGGPNTEAFF. The CDR3 DNA reads as TGTGCCAGCAGACTAGGGGGTCCGAACACTGAAGCTTTCTTT. The full variable domain, completed using reference TRBV28 and TRBJ1-1, is DVKVTQSSRYLVKRTGEKVFLECVQDMDHENMFWYRQDPGLGLRLIYFSYDVKMKEKGDIPEGYSVSREKKERFSLILESASTNQTSMYLCASRLGGPNTEAFFGQGTRLTVV.

This clonotype was detected many times. The chain has TRBV6-5 and TRBJ1-2; 7 bases line up with TRBD1. CDR3 length: 15 amino acids. The germline CDR1 and CDR2 sequences are MNHEY and SVGAGI. V was pared by 6 bases and J by 4 bases, with 11 bases of the junction left unmatched. CDR3 in DNA: TGTGCCAGCAGGACTTCTCACAGGGGAACCTATGGCTACACCTTC. Translating gives CASRTSHRGTYGYTF.

Within the sample, this clonotype is medium-sized. This chain links TRBV7-2 with TRBJ2-3, with 11 bases matching TRBD2. This CDR3 comprises 17 residues. Germline lookup yields CDR1 SGHTA and CDR2 FQGNSA. The V segment lost 6 bases and the J segment 4 bases; nucleotides outside the gene matches: 12. CDR3 protein: CASSRRLAGRGPDTQYF. CDR3 sequence (DNA): TGTGCCAGCAGTCGACGACTAGCGGGAAGGGGTCCAGATACGCAGTATTTT.

This clonotype occurred a few times. The chain uses TRBV18 and TRBJ2-7, with TRBD1 matching over 7 bases. V was clipped by 6 bases and J by 10 bases; unmatched bases: 12. The CDR3 length is 13 residues. Germline V lookup: CDR1 KGHSH, CDR2 LQKENI. For the CDR3, the DNA is TGTGCCAGCTCGGGAAACCGGGACAGTCCTCAGTACTTC. This encodes CASSGNRDSPQYF.

The sample holds many counts of this clonotype. This rearrangement joins TRBV7-2 to TRBJ2-2; D remains unclear. V was clipped by 0 bases and J by 6 bases, with 5 bases between them. The CDR3 sequence is 13 residues long. In germline, CDR1 is SGHTA, CDR2 FQGNSA. In nucleotides, the CDR3 is TGTGCCAGCAGCTTAGCGTTCTCCGGGGAGCTGTTTTTT. This gives the protein CASSLAFSGELFF.

This chain links TRBV5-4 with TRBJ1-6; D remains ambiguous. Between the trimmed V and J ends, which lost 1 base and 6 bases, there was a span of 8 bases. The CDR3 consists of 14 residues. The germline V gene has CDR1 SGHNT and CDR2 YYREEE (reference sequence). CDR3 DNA sequence: TGTGCCAGCAGCTTGAAAAAGACTAATTCACCCCTCCACTTT. It translates to CASSLKKTNSPLHF.

The chain joins TRBV9 to TRBJ2-7; TRBD1 agrees at 7 bases. Losses at the gene ends were 3 bases for V and 6 bases for J; bases not matched to a gene: 6. The CDR3 runs to 13 residues. Germline-derived CDR1 and CDR2 are SGDLS and YYNGEE. The DNA for the CDR3 is TGTGCCAGCAGCGCTCTGACAGGGTCCGAGCAGTACTTC. Translated: CASSALTGSEQYF.

This clonotype was detected many times. The chain's CDR3 is CASSYAPVRGGTEAFF. In DNA, the CDR3 is TGTGCCAGCAGTTACGCCCCCGTCAGGGGAGGTACTGAAGCTTTCTTT. V gene TRBV6-6 combines with J gene TRBJ1-1; possible D gene TRBD1, 6 bases. From germline, CDR1 is MNHNY and CDR2 SVGAGI (reference sequence). The CDR3 has 16 amino acids. The germline V and J ends were trimmed by 2 bases and 5 bases, with 18 bases remaining between them.

By sample fraction, this clonotype is medium-sized. The junction departs from germline at one end; a sequencing error may be responsible. V gene TRBV6-5 combines with J gene TRBJ1-6; D is undetermined. The CDR3 extends over 12 amino acids. The V gene's germline CDR1 is MNHEY and CDR2 SVGAGI. In DNA, the CDR3 is TGTGCCAGCAGTTCTATTAATTTACCCCTCCACTTT. It codes for CASSSINLPLHF.

This clonotype came up many times. V is TRBV19 and J is TRBJ2-3; D is undetermined. Trimming pared 4 bases from V and 4 bases from J, leaving 15 bases between. The CDR3 extends over 15 amino acids. Germline assignment: CDR1 LNHDA and CDR2 SQIVND (reference sequence). This CDR3 is CASSSRRPSADTQYF. The CDR3 region has the DNA TGTGCCAGTAGTAGTAGACGGCCCTCGGCAGATACGCAGTATTTT.

This rearrangement joins TRBV5-4 to TRBJ2-4; maybe TRBD2 (6 bases). The CDR3 is 13 amino acids. Trimming stripped 4 bases from V and 6 bases from J, with 11 bases between. The germline CDR1 and CDR2 sequences are SGHNT and YYREEE (reference sequence). The CDR3 nucleotides read TGTGCCAGCAGCGATCGCGGGACAAACATTCAGTACTTC. Translation gives CASSDRGTNIQYF.

By sample fraction, this clonotype is medium-sized (0.01 to 0.1%). The rearrangement links TRBV19 to TRBJ2-3, with TRBD2 matching over 8 bases. V shed 6 bases and J 3 bases; nucleotides not matched to a gene: 5. The CDR3 runs 14 residues. Germline V gene data show CDR1 as LNHDA and CDR2 as SQIVND (reference sequence). The CDR3 DNA sequence: TGTGCCAGTAGCCAGCGGGGGAGAACAGATACGCAGTATTTT. As protein: CASSQRGRTDTQYF.